The rows below give T cell receptor beta chains drawn from one sample of a study of blood T cells in healthy people across ages. TCRdb re-derived calls from the 5' RACE reads in MiXCR, one entry per CDR3 protein. This table holds roughly 570,000 distinct CDR3 sequences, approximately 25% found once. What was sequenced was blood. Source of these receptors: a woman in her 70s in good health. Each CDR3 is given with its conserved first and last residue. The D gene is left open where the match is weak. Rows give clone size only sometimes, using once, few, many, or a class for an expanded clone.

DNA | CDR3 | J | V | size | D
TGCGCCAGCAGGGTGGCGGGGGATCGCACCGGGGAGCTGTTTTTT | CASRVAGDRTGELFF | TRBJ2-2 | TRBV5-1 | many | TRBD2
TGTGCCAGCAGCTTAGATTGGGAGACAGGGGCCAACTATGGCTACACCTTC | CASSLDWETGANYGYTF | TRBJ1-2 | TRBV11-2 | - | TRBD1
TGTGCCACCAGACTGGACGGCTTAAAATCTGGCTACACCTTC | CATRLDGLKSGYTF | TRBJ1-2 | TRBV24-1 | few | -
TGCGCCAGCAGCTTGGCCGGGATAGCGGGGAGCGAGCAGTACTTC | CASSLAGIAGSEQYF | TRBJ2-7 | TRBV5-1 | - | TRBD2
TGTGCCAGCAGCGTAGATGTCAGGGGACTAGCGGGGGGCAATGAGCAGTTCTTC | CASSVDVRGLAGGNEQFF | TRBJ2-1 | TRBV9 | few | TRBD2
TGTGCCAGCAGCAAGACAGGCTATGGCTACACCTTC | CASSKTGYGYTF | TRBJ1-2 | TRBV9 | few | -
TGTGCCAGCAATGAGGGGACGAACTACGAGCAGTACTTC | CASNEGTNYEQYF | TRBJ2-7 | TRBV6-1 | - | -
TGTGCCAGCAGCTTAGGCGGGACTAGGGTCTATGAGCAGTTCTTC | CASSLGGTRVYEQFF | TRBJ2-1 | TRBV7-9 | many | TRBD2
TGCAGTGCTAGAAAAGCCGATGAGCAGTTCTTC | CSARKADEQFF | TRBJ2-1 | TRBV20-1 | - | -
TGCAGTGCTAGGGAACAGGGAACTAACATCGGGGCCAAAAACATTCAGTACTTC | CSAREQGTNIGAKNIQYF | TRBJ2-4 | TRBV20-1 | few | -
TGCAGTGCTAGAGGCCACGGCGGTCACAATGAGCAGTTCTTC | CSARGHGGHNEQFF | TRBJ2-1 | TRBV20-1 | - | -
TGTGCCAGCAGCCTCGATAGCGGGGCGCGCGTTACCCAGTACTTC | CASSLDSGARVTQYF | TRBJ2-5 | TRBV7-2 | once | TRBD2
TGTGCCAGCACCAGACTAGCCAGGGGCCCCTACAATGAGCAGTTCTTC | CASTRLARGPYNEQFF | TRBJ2-1 | TRBV6-2/TRBV6-3 | once | -
TGTGCCAGCAGACAGGGGTCAGAGACCCAGTACTTC | CASRQGSETQYF | TRBJ2-5 | TRBV2 | many | TRBD1
TGTGCCACCAGCAGAGAACGAGGGGACAAAGAGTTCTTC | CATSRERGDKEFF | TRBJ2-5 | TRBV15 | - | -
TGTGCCAGCAGGAGATATAGCGGGGGGGGTTTGTCAGAGACCCAGTACTTC | CASRRYSGGGLSETQYF | TRBJ2-5 | TRBV3-1 | - | TRBD2
TGTGCCAGCTCAGCTACTACCGGGACAGGAGACTATGGCTACACCTTC | CASSATTGTGDYGYTF | TRBJ1-2 | TRBV18 | few | TRBD1
TGTGCCAGCGGGGACAGGTATTCACCCCTCCACTTT | CASGDRYSPLHF | TRBJ1-6 | TRBV28 | - | TRBD1
TGCGCCAGCAGCAAGACCACAGATATGAACACTGAAGCTTTCTTT | CASSKTTDMNTEAFF | TRBJ1-1 | TRBV5-1 | - | -
TGCGCCAGCAGCCGGGGACTAGCGGGGACCAATGAGCAGTTCTTC | CASSRGLAGTNEQFF | TRBJ2-1 | TRBV5-1 | - | TRBD2
TGTGCCAGCAGCCCCCGGGACGCCCCCGATACGCAGTATTTT | CASSPRDAPDTQYF | TRBJ2-3 | TRBV3-1 | - | -
TGTGCCAGCAGCTTAGCCGAGTCGGGACAGGGAGGCGGCTACACCTTC | CASSLAESGQGGGYTF | TRBJ1-2 | TRBV7-9 | - | TRBD1
TGTGCCAGCAGTTTGCGCGGGGGGGCCGTCGAGCAGTACTTC | CASSLRGGAVEQYF | TRBJ2-7 | TRBV12-3/TRBV12-4 | many | TRBD2
TGCGCCAGCAGCCAACAGACAGGGGGCGCAGAAAAACTGTTTTTT | CASSQQTGGAEKLFF | TRBJ1-4 | TRBV4-3 | few | TRBD1
TGTGCCTGCACTTCCAGACTAGCGGGGATCGAGACCCAGTACTTC | CACTSRLAGIETQYF | TRBJ2-5 | TRBV2 | - | TRBD2
TGTGCCAGCAGCTTAACTAGCGGGGGGGCGCATGAGCAGTTCTTC | CASSLTSGGAHEQFF | TRBJ2-1 | TRBV7-2 | few | TRBD2
TGTGCCAGCAGTTTAAGTGTGCGCGGGGGGGCTTTTTACAATGAGCAGTTCTTC | CASSLSVRGGAFYNEQFF | TRBJ2-1 | TRBV12-3/TRBV12-4 | few | TRBD2
TGCAGTGCCGGCCCAATGGGGGACACTGAAGCTTTCTTT | CSAGPMGDTEAFF | TRBJ1-1 | TRBV20-1 | few | -
TGTGCCAGCAGCGAAAAGCCTAGCTCCTACAATGAGCAGTTCTTC | CASSEKPSSYNEQFF | TRBJ2-1 | TRBV9 | many | -
TGTGCCAGCAGCACAATTAGCGGGGGGAACTCCTACGAGCAGTACTTC | CASSTISGGNSYEQYF | TRBJ2-7 | TRBV21-1 | - | -
TGCGCCAGCAGCCCGGAGGTGGGTGAGCAGTACTTC | CASSPEVGEQYF | TRBJ2-7 | TRBV5-1 | - | -
TGTGCCAGCAGGCCAGCGGGGGGGTTGTATAACGAGCAGTACTTC | CASRPAGGLYNEQYF | TRBJ2-7 | TRBV6-2/TRBV6-3 | few | TRBD2
TGTGCCAGCAGCCCCCCCGGGACGGTCTCTGGAAACACCATATATTTT | CASSPPGTVSGNTIYF | TRBJ1-3 | TRBV14 | - | -
TGCAGCGTTGAGGCGGGCGTAGAGACCCAGTACTTC | CSVEAGVETQYF | TRBJ2-5 | TRBV29-1 | many | -
TGTGCCAGCCGCCCCCAGGGGGCGAACACTGAAGCTTTCTTT | CASRPQGANTEAFF | TRBJ1-1 | TRBV7-3 | - | TRBD1
TGCGCCAGCAGCTTGGGTGACGGAAACACCATATATTTT | CASSLGDGNTIYF | TRBJ1-3 | TRBV5-1 | few | -
TGTGCCAGCAGCTTAGATGGCAGAGATCAGCCCCAGCATTTT | CASSLDGRDQPQHF | TRBJ1-5 | TRBV7-9 | few | -
TGTGCCAGCAGCTCCGACCTGATGATAATGACCCAGTACTTC | CASSSDLMIMTQYF | TRBJ2-5 | TRBV3-1 | many | -
TGCGCCAGCAGCCAAGTGACTAGCGGGGCTTACGAGCAGTACTTC | CASSQVTSGAYEQYF | TRBJ2-7 | TRBV4-3 | few | TRBD2
TGCAGTGCCCTCGCCGCTACGCAGTATTTT | CSALAATQYF | TRBJ2-3 | TRBV20-1 | - | -
TGTGCCAGCAGCGTATCAGGGTACGGGAGTGCCCAGTTCTTC | CASSVSGYGSAQFF | TRBJ2-1 | TRBV7-2 | once | -
TGCGCCAGCAGCCATGATGGGACAGGGCTCATTAACTATGGCTACACCTTC | CASSHDGTGLINYGYTF | TRBJ1-2 | TRBV4-3 | few | TRBD1
TGTGCCAGCAGCTTACAGGGACAGGGCTCCTACGAGCAGTACTTC | CASSLQGQGSYEQYF | TRBJ2-7 | TRBV7-2 | - | TRBD1
TGTGCCAGCAGCTTACAAGCGGGGGTTAAGAATGAGCAGTTCTTC | CASSLQAGVKNEQFF | TRBJ2-1 | TRBV7-2 | few | TRBD2
TGCAGTGCTAGGCGGGGGAACAATGAGCAGTTCTTC | CSARRGNNEQFF | TRBJ2-1 | TRBV20-1 | few | TRBD2
TGTGCCAGCAGCTTCAGGACAGGTTCGAGCTCCTACGAGCAGTACTTC | CASSFRTGSSSYEQYF | TRBJ2-7 | TRBV7-8 | - | TRBD1
TGTGTCAGCGGCGGTGGGACACGGGGCAGTCGGGGTTCCGAGCAGTACTTC | CVSGGGTRGSRGSEQYF | TRBJ2-7 | TRBV7-2 | - | -
TGTGCCAGCAGCCCTCAAGCCCCACAGGGGTCAAAGGAAAAACTGTTTTTT | CASSPQAPQGSKEKLFF | TRBJ1-4 | TRBV9 | few | TRBD1
TGTGCCAGCAGCTTAGGCCCGCGCGGGGGAGAGACCCAGTACTTC | CASSLGPRGGETQYF | TRBJ2-5 | TRBV7-8 | many | TRBD2
TGTGCCAGCAGCTCCGGGCCGAATACACAAGAGACCCAGTACTTC | CASSSGPNTQETQYF | TRBJ2-5 | TRBV7-9 | - | -
TGTGCCATCAGTGAGTCGGGAACTAGCGGGGGCTCCTACGAGCAGTACTTC | CAISESGTSGGSYEQYF | TRBJ2-7 | TRBV10-3 | few | TRBD2
TGTGCCAGCAGTTACTACAGGTCGGGAGACCAAGAGACCCAGTACTTC | CASSYYRSGDQETQYF | TRBJ2-5 | TRBV6-2/TRBV6-3 | - | -